Listed here are 4 T cell receptor beta chains from one sample, sequenced in a study of tumor-infiltrating lymphocytes in localized non-small cell lung cancer. The table came from immunoSEQ multiplex PCR; TCRdb's copy has only in-frame clones and leaves some out. This table holds 9,000 to 10,000 clones, roughly 70% found once. The specimen sequenced was lung tumor tissue. These receptors were collected from a human donor with non-small cell lung cancer.

In this sample, this clone turned up a few times. In DNA form, the CDR3 reads TGCGCCAGCAGCTTCCGACAGGGGTACGAGCAGTACTTC. Its translation: CASSFRQGYEQYF. The gene calls are TRBV5-1 and TRBJ2-7; TRBD1 matches 8 bases. This CDR3 is 13 amino acids long. The germline V gene encodes CDR1 SGHRS and CDR2 YFSETQ. Trimming took 2 bases from V and 4 from J; bases not matched to a gene: 2.

The chain is built from TRBV6-5 and TRBJ1-5; 8 nucleotides agree with TRBD1. The CDR3 is 15 residues long. V trimming: 2 bases; J trimming: 5 bases; junction bases outside the gene matches: 5. Germline CDR1 is MNHEY and CDR2 is SVGAGI. The chain's CDR3 is CASSYTDRGHQPQHF. The CDR3 region has the DNA TGTGCCAGCAGTTACACAGACAGGGGCCATCAGCCCCAGCATTTT.

V gene TRBV5-5 combines with J gene TRBJ1-1; 7 bases fit TRBD1. Germline V lookup: CDR1 SGHKS, CDR2 YYEKEE (reference sequence). CDR3 length: 15 residues. V was clipped by 0 bases and J by 6 bases; unmatched bases: 8. The CDR3: CASSLVPGGVAEAFF. The CDR3 bases are TGTGCCAGCAGCTTGGTACCAGGGGGTGTTGCTGAAGCTTTCTTT.

V is TRBV19 and J is TRBJ2-5; D gene ambiguous. The CDR3 extends over 13 amino acids. Between the trimmed V and J ends, which lost 3 bases and 3 bases, there was a span of 8 bases. Germline-derived CDR1 and CDR2 are LNHDA and SQIVND (reference sequence). The CDR3 loop is CASSMWVKETQYF. In DNA form, the CDR3 reads TGTGCCAGTAGTATGTGGGTTAAAGAGACCCAGTACTTC.